The entry that follows covers one T cell receptor (beta chain) sequence. This record comes from a study of blood T cell repertoires in COVID-19. Study in general: T cells, B-cell-depleted T cells, or PBMCs provided the cDNA or gDNA that served as material.

Here immunoSEQ multiplex PCR was the method, and the copy in TCRdb shows in-frame clones only, minus some. This sample carries roughly 100,000 clones, nearly 85% of them seen once, and the ten largest clones take under 15%. CDR1 and CDR2 (germline): MNHEY, SVGAGI. This CDR3 contains 14 residues. Trimming removed 4 bases from V and 1 base from J, with 11 bases in between. This clonotype was obtained from a human donor in a cohort sampled during active or convalescent COVID-19. The chain couples TRBV6-5 to TRBJ2-7; D is perhaps TRBD1 (6 bases). The material sequenced was peripheral blood. The CDR3 region has the DNA TGTGCCAGCAGTTCCTCGACAGGTTCCTACGAGCAGTACTTC. Residues: CASSSSTGSYEQYF.